These 14 T cell receptor beta chains share one sample of origin, sequenced in a study of OX40 agonist ivuxolimab in advanced cancers. The method was immunoSEQ multiplex PCR; TCRdb's version includes in-frame clones alone and lacks a portion of them. This table holds 25,000 or so clones, about 75% found once. The source was CD4+ or CD8+ T cells sorted from blood, collected in a trial of the OX40 agonist ivuxolimab. Every receptor here comes from an adult with an advanced solid tumor such as melanoma, head and neck, liver or kidney cancer.

J is TRBJ2-1 and V is TRBV27, with 11 positions matching TRBD2. With V trimmed by 0 bases and J by 7 bases, 8 bases remained unmatched. There are 17 residues in the CDR3. The germline V gene has CDR1 MNHEY and CDR2 SMNVEV (reference sequence). Written as DNA, the CDR3 is TGTGCCAGCAGTTTATCCAAGGAAATAGCGGGGGGGAATGAGCAGTTCTTC. This encodes CASSLSKEIAGGNEQFF.

The chain joins TRBV11-1 to TRBJ1-1; D ambiguous. CDR1 and CDR2 from the germline V gene are SGHAT and FQDESV (reference sequence). V lost 3 bases, J lost 4 bases, and 12 bases lay in between. This CDR3 contains 14 residues. CDR3 in amino acids: CASSFLRQSTEAFF. For the CDR3, the DNA is TGTGCCAGCAGCTTTCTTCGGCAGAGCACTGAAGCTTTCTTT. Using reference TRBV11-1 and TRBJ1-1 for the parts outside the CDR3, the full variable domain is EAEVAQSPRYKITEKSQAVAFWCDPISGHATLYWYRQILGQGPELLVQFQDESVVDDSQLPKDRFSAERLKGVDSTLKIQPAELGDSAMYLCASSFLRQSTEAFFGQGTRLTVV.

This chain joins TRBV7-2 and TRBJ1-2; tentative D call: TRBD1 (6 bases). Trimming removed 5 bases from V and 4 bases from J, with 11 bases in between. The CDR3 consists of 13 residues. CDR1 and CDR2 (germline): SGHTA, FQGNSA. CDR3 in DNA: TGTGCCAGCAGCCTGGACAGCATCTATGGCTACACCTTC. Translation gives CASSLDSIYGYTF.

The J gene is TRBJ2-7, the V gene TRBV7-8; D uncertain. The CDR3 extends over 12 amino acids. The ends were cut back, 2 bases at V and 7 bases at J, with 9 bases in the middle. Germline lookup yields CDR1 SGHVS and CDR2 FQNEAQ. The CDR3 region is CASSLNTEEQYF. CDR3 nucleotide sequence: TGTGCCAGCAGCTTAAACACCGAGGAGCAGTACTTC.

J is TRBJ2-1 and V is TRBV5-4; maybe TRBD2 (5 bases). In germline, CDR1 is SGHNT, CDR2 YYREEE (reference sequence). Trimming removed 0 bases at V and 9 bases at J, with 10 bases between. The CDR3 sequence is 13 residues long. The CDR3 sequence: CASSLDGRGEQFF. DNA for the CDR3: TGTGCCAGCAGCTTGGATGGGAGAGGTGAGCAGTTCTTC.

The rearrangement uses TRBV30 and TRBJ2-7; D remains unclear. This CDR3 contains 13 residues. The germline V and J ends were trimmed by 2 bases and 3 bases, with 11 bases remaining between them. Germline V CDR1 and CDR2: GTSNPN, SVGIG (reference sequence). The CDR3 bases are TGTGCCTGGAGTACACCGTGGATCTACGAGCAGTACTTC. This codes for CAWSTPWIYEQYF. Full variable domain (rest looked up from reference TRBV30 and TRBJ2-7): SQTIHQWPATLVQPVGSPLSLECTVEGTSNPNLYWYRQAAGRGLQLLFYSVGIGQISSEVPQNLSASRPQDRQFILSSKKLLLSDSGFYLCAWSTPWIYEQYFGPGTRLTVT.

The chain joins TRBV18 to TRBJ1-5; D uncertain. The length of the CDR3 is 17 residues. Germline CDR1 and CDR2: KGHSH and LQKENI. V dropped 3 bases and J dropped 4 bases, with 19 bases sitting between them. In DNA, the CDR3 is TGTGCCAGCTCACCCGACGCACAGAGGGTTTGGAATCAGCCCCAGCATTTT. Its translation: CASSPDAQRVWNQPQHF.

The J gene is TRBJ2-3, the V gene TRBV29-1; 10 nucleotides line up with TRBD2. The CDR3 is 14 amino acids. The trim removed 2 bases at V and 5 bases at J, leaving 4 bases unmatched. Germline assignment: CDR1 SQVTM and CDR2 ANQGSEA. The CDR3 DNA reads as TGCAGCGTTGAACAAGGGACTAGCGTAGATACGCAGTATTTT. Its translation is CSVEQGTSVDTQYF.

The rearrangement links TRBV7-2 to TRBJ2-7; TRBD1 matches at 9 bases. The CDR3 consists of 16 residues. The ends lost 5 bases at V and 4 bases at J; junction bases unmatched: 12. Germline V lookup: CDR1 SGHTA, CDR2 FQGNSA. This chain's CDR3 is CASSPLTGTGIYEQYF. The CDR3 DNA sequence: TGTGCCAGCAGCCCCTTAACCGGGACAGGGATATACGAGCAGTACTTC.

This clone came up a few times. J is TRBJ1-1 and V is TRBV7-9; 9 bases match TRBD1. Per germline, CDR1 SEHNR and CDR2 FQNEAQ (reference sequence). Unmatched junction bases numbered 9, after V lost 7 bases and J lost 3 bases. The CDR3 contains 15 residues. CDR3 sequence (DNA): TGTGCCAGCATCCCCTCGGGACAGGGCTACACTGAAGCTTTCTTT. Residues: CASIPSGQGYTEAFF.

This chain uses TRBV2 with TRBJ2-5, with 12 bases fitting TRBD2. This CDR3 has 16 amino acids. CDR1 is SNHLY and CDR2 is FYNNEI in the germline V gene. The V gene end was trimmed by 6 bases and the J gene end by 4 bases; junction bases not matched to a gene: 9. The CDR3 region has the DNA TGTGCCAGCAGGGCTAGCGGGGGGGCCACGGGAGAGACCCAGTACTTC. It translates to CASRASGGATGETQYF.

A few counts support this clone. The chain joins TRBV2 to TRBJ2-1, with 9 bases lining up with TRBD2. In germline, CDR1 is SNHLY, CDR2 FYNNEI. This CDR3 is built from 14 residues. V dropped 5 bases and J dropped 6; count of bases not matched to a gene: 5. As DNA, the CDR3 is TGTGCCAGCAGTTACCTAGCGGGATCCAATGAGCAGTTCTTC. It yields the protein CASSYLAGSNEQFF.

The chain uses TRBV6-6 and TRBJ1-5; D unclear. V was cut by 0 bases and J by 1 base, with 10 bases left in between. Germline V gene data show CDR1 as MNHNY and CDR2 as SVGAGI (reference sequence). This CDR3 region has 16 residues. The CDR3 DNA reads TGTGCCAGCAGTTACTCGGTCTCGCAGAGCAATCAGCCCCAGCATTTT. Amino acids: CASSYSVSQSNQPQHF.

The chain combines TRBV7-8 with TRBJ2-2; 7 bases are a match to TRBD1. V was clipped by 3 bases and J by 0 bases; unmatched bases: 4. The length of the CDR3 is 16 residues. Germline-derived CDR1 and CDR2 are SGHVS and FQNEAQ. This CDR3 reads CASSLSTGANTGELFF. The CDR3 coding sequence is TGTGCCAGCAGCTTGAGTACAGGGGCGAACACCGGGGAGCTGTTTTTT.